This TCR beta chain was sequenced in a study of CD8 T cells in ankylosing spondylitis. To note about this clonotype: Its antigen is not identified.

The J segment lost 3 bases and the V segment lost 4 bases, leaving 9 bases of the junction unmatched. From germline, CDR1 is SGHNT and CDR2 YYREEE (reference sequence). The CDR3 covers 16 residues. TCRdb used MiXCR to reprocess the 5' RACE reads, holding one entry per CDR3 protein. The sample contains approximately 300,000 distinct CDR3 sequences, around 20% of which appear only once. Study observations and caveats: One TCR beta motif, made up of eight or nine highly homologous variants, appeared characteristic of ankylosing spondylitis blood.

Sequences were obtained from blood, either unsorted or a sorted T cell fraction (not recorded which). This chain joins TRBV5-4 and TRBJ2-1, with 8 bases lining up with TRBD1. This TCR came from a female donor with ankylosing spondylitis or in good health (not recorded which). The CDR3 nucleotides are TGTGCCAGCAGCGGCACAGGGGGTAGATACTACAATGAGCAGTTCTTC. Its protein is CASSGTGGRYYNEQFF.